Below are 8 T cell receptor beta chains sequenced from a single sample in a study of T cells in Graves' hyperthyroidism and ophthalmopathy. The source material, RNA transcripts, was used to amplify TCR beta CDR3 regions. HTBI primers were employed in a first-round RT-PCR of the TCR CDR3. TCRdb redid the calling of the multiplex PCR reads with MiXCR, one entry per CDR3 protein. This sample carries 300,000 to 350,000 distinct CDR3 sequences, around 18% of them seen once, and the ten largest clones take about 14%. Sequenced sample: blood. The receptors derive from a woman aged 40 to 49 with Graves' ophthalmopathy.

This clonotype was detected ten times or more. The gene calls are TRBV7-2 and TRBJ2-5; TRBD1 might be the D (6 bases). The CDR3 runs to 16 residues. The V and J ends lost 4 bases and 2 bases respectively, with 17 bases between them. Germline assignment: CDR1 SGHTA and CDR2 FQGNSA. The CDR3 is CASSSPRGHTQETQYF. In nucleotides, the CDR3 is TGTGCCAGCAGCTCCCCACGGGGACATACGCAAGAGACCCAGTACTTC.

At least ten counts were recorded for this clonotype. A much larger clone lies one base from this, so it may be a read error. The genes are TRBV12-3 or TRBV12-4 and TRBJ2-5; perhaps TRBD2 as D (5 bases). This CDR3 is 14 amino acids long. V lost 6 bases, J lost 4 bases, and 15 bases lay in between. CDR3 sequence reads: CASSVASRGETQYF. The CDR3, as DNA: TGTGCCAGCAGCGTGGCTAGCCGGGGAGAGACCCAGTACTTC.

This clonotype showed up many times. The rearrangement links TRBV30 to TRBJ1-1; no firm D call. The germline CDR1 and CDR2 sequences are GTSNPN and SVGIG (reference sequence). This CDR3 spans 12 amino acids. With 3 bases removed from V and 5 bases from J, the gap between germline ends came to 10 bases. CDR3 nucleotide sequence: TGTGCCTGGAGCGGGGAGAGGACTGAAGCTTTCTTT. Protein sequence: CAWSGERTEAFF.

The rearrangement uses TRBV5-5 and TRBJ2-5; D remains unclear. This CDR3 spans 14 amino acids. Germline V lookup: CDR1 SGHKS, CDR2 YYEKEE (reference sequence). V lost 4 bases, J lost 1 base, and 11 bases lay in between. The CDR3 nucleotides read TGTGCCAGCAGCGAGATTACATCCCAAGAGACCCAGTACTTC. This codes for CASSEITSQETQYF.

The table lists this clonotype with many counts. The genes are TRBV6-5 and TRBJ1-3, with D uncertain. With 2 bases removed from V and 0 bases from J, the gap between germline ends came to 11 bases. Germline loops: CDR1 MNHEY, CDR2 SVGAGI. CDR3 length equals 16 residues. CDR3 residues: CASSYIDSTSGNTIYF. The CDR3 DNA reads as TGTGCCAGCAGTTACATAGACTCGACCTCTGGAAACACCATATATTTT.

This clonotype was counted ten times or more. V gene TRBV6-2 or TRBV6-3 combines with J gene TRBJ2-7, with TRBD2 matching 9 bases. This CDR3 has 16 amino acids. V shed 0 bases, J shed 7 bases, and the junction held 10 bases outside the gene matches. Germline V gene lookup returns CDR1 MNHEY and CDR2 SVGEGT. CDR3 in amino acids: CASSYSRLAVFWEQYF. DNA for the CDR3: TGTGCCAGCAGTTACTCGAGACTAGCGGTCTTTTGGGAGCAGTACTTC.

This clonotype was observed at least ten times. The chain carries TRBV10-2 and TRBJ2-7; the D gene could be TRBD1 or TRBD2 (6 bases each). The germline V gene encodes CDR1 WSHSY and CDR2 SAAADI. Trimming took off 7 bases at V and 5 bases at J, with 9 bases between the two ends. The length of the CDR3 is 11 residues. The DNA of the CDR3 is TGCGCCAGCAAGGGGGGTCACGAGCAGTACTTC. Its translation: CASKGGHEQYF.

The sample holds many counts of this clonotype. This sequence joins TRBV20-1 and TRBJ1-1, with a weak D call TRBD1 (6 bases). Germline-derived CDR1 and CDR2 are DFQATT and SNEGSKA (reference sequence). V was clipped by 3 bases and J by 4 bases, with 15 bases between them. The CDR3 loop spans 14 amino acids. CDR3 in DNA: TGCAGTGCTAGCGATAGGGGGGCGGGCACTGAAGCTTTCTTT. Translation gives CSASDRGAGTEAFF.